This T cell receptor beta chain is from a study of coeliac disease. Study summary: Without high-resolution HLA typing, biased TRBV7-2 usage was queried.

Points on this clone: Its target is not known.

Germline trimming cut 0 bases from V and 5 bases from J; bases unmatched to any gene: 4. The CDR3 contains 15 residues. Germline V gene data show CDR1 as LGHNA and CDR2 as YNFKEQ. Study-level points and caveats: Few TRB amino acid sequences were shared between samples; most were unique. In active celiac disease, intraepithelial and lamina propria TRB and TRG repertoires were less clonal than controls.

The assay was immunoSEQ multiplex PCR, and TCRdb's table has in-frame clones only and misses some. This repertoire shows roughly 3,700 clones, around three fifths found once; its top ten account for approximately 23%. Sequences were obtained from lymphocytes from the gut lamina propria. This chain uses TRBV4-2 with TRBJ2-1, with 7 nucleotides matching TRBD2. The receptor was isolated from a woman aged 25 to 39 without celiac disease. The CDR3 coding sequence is TGTGCCAGCAGCCAAGAAAGGCGGGGGAACAATGAGCAGTTCTTC. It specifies CASSQERRGNNEQFF.